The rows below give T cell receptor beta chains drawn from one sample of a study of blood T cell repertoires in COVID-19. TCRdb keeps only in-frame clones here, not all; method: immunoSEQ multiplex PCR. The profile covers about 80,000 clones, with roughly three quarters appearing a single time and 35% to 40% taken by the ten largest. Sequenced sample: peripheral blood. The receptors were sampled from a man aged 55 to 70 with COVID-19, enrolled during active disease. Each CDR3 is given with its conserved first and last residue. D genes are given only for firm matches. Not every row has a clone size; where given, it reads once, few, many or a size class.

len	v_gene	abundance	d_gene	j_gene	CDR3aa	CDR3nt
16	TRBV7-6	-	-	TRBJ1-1	CASSLGKASAGTEAFF	TGTGCCAGCAGCTTAGGGAAGGCAAGCGCGGGAACTGAAGCTTTCTTT
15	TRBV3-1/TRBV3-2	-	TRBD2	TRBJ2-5	CASSRSAGGPETQYF	TGTGCCAGCAGCCGTTCAGCGGGAGGCCCAGAGACCCAGTACTTC
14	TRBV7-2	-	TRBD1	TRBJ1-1	CASSPRGLGTEAFF	TGTGCCAGCAGCCCGAGGGGGCTCGGCACTGAAGCTTTCTTT
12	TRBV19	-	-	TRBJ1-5	CASSWRGQPQHF	TGTGCCAGTAGTTGGCGGGGTCAGCCCCAGCATTTT
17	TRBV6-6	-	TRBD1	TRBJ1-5	CASSRQGTSNSNQPQHF	TGTGCCAGCAGCCGACAGGGGACCTCTAATAGCAATCAGCCCCAGCATTTT
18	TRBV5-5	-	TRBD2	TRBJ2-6	CASSLVLAGYSGANVLTF	TGTGCCAGCAGCTTGGTGCTAGCGGGATACTCTGGGGCCAACGTCCTGACTTTC
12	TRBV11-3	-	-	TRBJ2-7	CASSLGRNEQYF	TGTGCCAGCAGCTTAGGGCGGAACGAGCAGTACTTC
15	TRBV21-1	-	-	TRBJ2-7	CASSSRASDFYEQYF	TGTGCCAGCAGCTCCCGGGCCTCGGACTTTTACGAGCAGTACTTC
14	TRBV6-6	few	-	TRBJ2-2	CASSSLGGTGELFF	TGTGCCAGCAGTTCTTTGGGAGGCACCGGGGAGCTGTTTTTT
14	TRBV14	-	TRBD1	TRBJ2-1	CASSTRTGMNEQFF	TGTGCCAGCAGCACCCGGACAGGGATGAATGAGCAGTTCTTC
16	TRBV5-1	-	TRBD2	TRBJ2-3	CASSLLSGAGSDTQYF	TGCGCCAGCAGCTTGCTTAGCGGGGCGGGCTCAGATACGCAGTATTTT
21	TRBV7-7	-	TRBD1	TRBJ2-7	CASSPPRRPGTYEGGLYEQYF	TGTGCTAGCAGCCCCCCTAGGAGGCCAGGGACGTACGAAGGGGGCCTTTACGAGCAGTACTTC
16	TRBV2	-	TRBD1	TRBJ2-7	CASNSYGTGITYEQYF	TGTGCCAGCAACTCGTACGGGACAGGGATAACCTACGAGCAGTACTTC
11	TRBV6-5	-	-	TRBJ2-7	CASKSSYEQYF	TGTGCCAGCAAGAGCTCCTACGAGCAGTACTTC
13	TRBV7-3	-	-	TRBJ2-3	CASSLSSGDTQYF	TGTGCCAGCAGCTTAAGTAGCGGCGATACGCAGTATTTT
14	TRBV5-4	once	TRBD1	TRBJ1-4	CASSPTGGQEKLFF	TGTGCCAGCAGCCCGACAGGGGGCCAGGAAAAACTGTTTTTT
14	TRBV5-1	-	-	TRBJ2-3	CASTPGNREDTQYF	TGCGCCAGCACCCCTGGCAACAGGGAAGATACGCAGTATTTT
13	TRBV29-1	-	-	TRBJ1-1	CSGYRVANTEAFF	TGCAGCGGATACAGGGTGGCGAACACTGAAGCTTTCTTT
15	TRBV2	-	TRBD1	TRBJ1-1	CASSEDRVGNTEAFF	TGTGCCAGCAGTGAGGACAGGGTAGGGAACACTGAAGCTTTCTTT
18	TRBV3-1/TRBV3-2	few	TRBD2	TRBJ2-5	CASSPRTSGSGWDETQYF	TGTGCCAGCAGCCCACGGACTAGCGGGAGCGGATGGGATGAGACCCAGTACTTC
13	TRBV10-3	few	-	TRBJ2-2	CAIRLSGTGELFF	TGTGCCATCCGACTGTCGGGGACCGGGGAGCTGTTTTTT
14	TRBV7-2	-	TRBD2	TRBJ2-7	CASSSQRGLGEQYF	TGTGCCAGCAGCTCCCAGCGGGGACTCGGGGAGCAGTACTTC
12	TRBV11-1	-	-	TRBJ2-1	CASSPGAYEQFF	TGTGCCAGCAGCCCCGGAGCCTATGAGCAGTTCTTC
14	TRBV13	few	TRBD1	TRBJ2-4	CASSRQGAVGIQYF	TGTGCCAGCAGCCGACAGGGGGCTGTGGGCATTCAGTACTTC
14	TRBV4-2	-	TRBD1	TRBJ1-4	CASSHGQGNEKLFF	TGTGCCAGCAGCCACGGACAGGGGAATGAAAAACTGTTTTTT
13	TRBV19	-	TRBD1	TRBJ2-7	CASSDRGLDEQYF	TGTGCCAGTAGCGACAGGGGGCTGGACGAGCAGTACTTC
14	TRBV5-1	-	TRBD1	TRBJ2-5	CASSGTGGGETQYF	TGCGCCAGCAGCGGGACAGGGGGCGGAGAGACCCAGTACTTC
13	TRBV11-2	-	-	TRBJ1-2	CASSFQLNYGYTF	TGTGCCAGCAGCTTCCAATTGAACTATGGCTACACCTTC
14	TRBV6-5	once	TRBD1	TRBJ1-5	CASSSWTGGQPQHF	TGTGCCAGCAGTTCCTGGACAGGTGGACAGCCCCAGCATTTT